This T cell receptor beta chain derives from a study of blood T cell repertoires in COVID-19. Overall study: COVID-19 samples collected from the United States, Italy and Spain covered acute and convalescent phases. T cells, B-cell-depleted T cells, or PBMCs provided the cDNA or gDNA that served as material.

This clone was observed a single time. As handled by the study authors: The authors estimated nucleated cell counts from reference gene primer amplification. Sequencing was performed with immunoSEQ multiplex PCR; in TCRdb, only in-frame clones are kept and a portion is missing. V, J and clone size were drawn from that table, and D and trimming were deduced from the DNA. The table records about 360,000 clones, more than 65% of them present only once. This clonotype originated in a human donor with acute or convalescent COVID-19. The donor label of this sample is uncertain. The specimen sequenced was peripheral blood.

The CDR3 protein is CASRGRDLSRTDTQYF. DNA for the CDR3: TGTGCCAGCAGGGGGAGGGACCTCTCCCGCACAGATACGCAGTATTTT. The chain is built from TRBV7-9 and TRBJ2-3, with 7 bases fitting TRBD2. In germline, CDR1 is SEHNR, CDR2 FQNEAQ (reference sequence). The CDR3 length is 16 residues. The J segment lost 1 base and the V segment lost 6 bases, leaving 10 bases of the junction unmatched. Looking up the rest from reference TRBV7-9 and TRBJ2-3 gives the full variable domain: DTGVSQNPRHKITKRGQNVTFRCDPISEHNRLYWYRQTLGQGPEFLTYFQNEAQLEKSRLLSDRFSAERPKGSFSTLEIQRTEQGDSAMYLCASRGRDLSRTDTQYFGPGTRLTVL.